The clone carrying this T cell receptor (beta chain) was seen only a few times. The antigen remains unidentified. Nominally healthy donors were sampled, though unrecorded immune exposures were likely. A multiplex PCR was run with 60 Vbeta primers and 13 Jbeta primers. Profiled with immunoSEQ multiplex PCR; TCRdb holds only in-frame clones, not every one. In the table there are about 130,000 clones, 70% to 90% of which are singletons. These data originate in a study of cytomegalovirus exposure and HLA in healthy donors. The germline gives CDR1 LGHNA, CDR2 YNFKEQ. The CDR3 length is 16 residues. V shed 2 bases and J 0 bases; nucleotides not matched to a gene: 3. Notes on the study in general: Confirmation in vitro established that a few CMV-associated chains were specific for CMV antigens. Whilst most TCR sequences proved rare, a subset of public TCRs occurred across many donors. The study reported that TCR beta sequences accurately predicted HLA-A and HLA-B alleles in most subjects.

The J gene is TRBJ1-5, the V gene TRBV4-2; 8 bases agree with TRBD1. The TCR was taken from a boy aged 10-17 years in good health and CMV-seronegative. The sample comprised PBMCs. The chain's CDR3 is CASSQTGTGSNQPQHF. As DNA, the CDR3 is TGTGCCAGCAGCCAAACCGGGACAGGTAGCAATCAGCCCCAGCATTTT.